These 23 T cell receptor beta chains were sequenced from one sample in a study of cytomegalovirus exposure and HLA in healthy donors. This PCR relied on a set of 60 Vbeta primers and 13 Jbeta primers. The data were produced by immunoSEQ multiplex PCR, yet TCRdb's version contains in-frame clones alone and is incomplete. The table includes 200,000 to 250,000 clones, 60% to 85% detected once. Sequenced material: PBMCs. Receptors were obtained from a man aged 40-49 years in good health and CMV-seronegative.

The chain recombines TRBV7-2 with TRBJ2-5, with a possible D match to TRBD1 (6 bases). The CDR3 is 13 residues long. CDR1 SGHTA and CDR2 FQGNSA come from the germline V gene. Trimming took 1 base from V and 5 from J, leaving 8 bases between them. The CDR3 DNA sequence: TGTGCCAGCAGCTTAGAGGGGGTGGAGACCCAGTACTTC. It encodes CASSLEGVETQYF.

The rearrangement links TRBV28 to TRBJ2-5, with D tentatively TRBD2 (5 bases). The CDR3 totals 13 residues. V lost 6 bases and J lost 5, with 13 bases in between. From germline, CDR1 is MDHEN and CDR2 SYDVKM. The CDR3 protein is CASSQRVGETQYF. CDR3 coding DNA: TGTGCCAGCAGCCAGAGGGTAGGTGAGACCCAGTACTTC.

The chain has TRBV7-9 and TRBJ1-2; D not resolved. The CDR3 covers 12 residues. Germline V gene lookup returns CDR1 SEHNR and CDR2 FQNEAQ (reference sequence). Trimming removed 1 base from V and 3 bases from J, with 3 bases in between. The CDR3, as DNA: TGTGCCAGCAGCTTAGACTACTATGGCTACACCTTC. Translated, it gives CASSLDYYGYTF. Complete variable domain (other parts from reference TRBV7-9 and TRBJ1-2): DTGVSQNPRHKITKRGQNVTFRCDPISEHNRLYWYRQTLGQGPEFLTYFQNEAQLEKSRLLSDRFSAERPKGSFSTLEIQRTEQGDSAMYLCASSLDYYGYTFGSGTRLTVV.

This clone has just one count. The rearrangement uses TRBV5-4 and TRBJ2-7; TRBD1 is a possible D gene (5 bases). Germline CDR1 reads SGHNT; CDR2 reads YYREEE (reference sequence). Trimming took 0 bases from V and 3 from J, leaving 13 bases between them. The CDR3 covers 15 residues. The CDR3 sequence: CASSLDPDSNYEQYF. The CDR3 region has the DNA TGTGCCAGCAGCTTGGATCCCGACAGCAACTACGAGCAGTACTTC.

The rearrangement joins TRBV10-3 to TRBJ2-3, with 8 bases matching TRBD1. The CDR3 extends over 13 amino acids. Germline CDR1 reads ENHRY; CDR2 reads SYGVKD. V was pared by 7 bases and J by 6 bases, with 6 bases of the junction left unmatched. The CDR3 loop is CAITTGVGDTQYF. In DNA form, the CDR3 reads TGTGCCATCACGACAGGGGTGGGCGATACGCAGTATTTT.

CDR3: CASSGRTSGSYEQYF. The CDR3 bases are TGTGCCAGCAGCGGGCGGACTAGCGGATCCTACGAGCAGTACTTC. The chain joins TRBV28 to TRBJ2-7; TRBD2 matches 10 bases. Unmatched junction bases numbered 6, after V lost 6 bases and J lost 1 base. The CDR3 is 15 residues long. The germline CDR1 and CDR2 sequences are MDHEN and SYDVKM.

This sequence joins TRBV4-3 and TRBJ1-1; possibly TRBD1 for D (5 bases). Trimming pared 4 bases from V and 4 bases from J, leaving 16 bases between. The germline V gene has CDR1 LGHNA and CDR2 YSLEER. The CDR3 length is 15 residues. The CDR3 protein is CASSRSRLGGTEAFF. The CDR3 DNA sequence: TGCGCCAGCAGCCGCTCCCGCCTGGGGGGCACTGAAGCTTTCTTT.

This CDR3 is CASSLGQSETQYF. CDR3 DNA sequence: TGTGCCAGCAGCTTGGGACAGTCCGAGACCCAGTACTTC. The J gene is TRBJ2-5, the V gene TRBV5-6; maybe TRBD1 (5 bases). The CDR3 has 13 amino acids. Trimming pared 0 bases from V and 5 bases from J, leaving 8 bases between. Looked up from germline, CDR1 is SGHDT and CDR2 is YYEEEE. Using reference TRBV5-6 and TRBJ2-5 for the parts outside the CDR3, the full variable domain is DAGVTQSPTHLIKTRGQQVTLRCSPKSGHDTVSWYQQALGQGPQFIFQYYEEEERQRGNFPDRFSGHQFPNYSSELNVNALLLGDSALYLCASSLGQSETQYFGPGTRLLVL.

This chain joins TRBV2 and TRBJ2-4; TRBD2 aligns across 9 bases. The V gene end was trimmed by 4 bases and the J gene end by 8 bases; junction bases not matched to a gene: 9. This CDR3 comprises 15 residues. Germline V CDR1 and CDR2: SNHLY, FYNNEI. CDR3 DNA: TGTGCCAGCAGTGCCCCAGCGGGGGGCTCAGACATTCAGTACTTC. Translated: CASSAPAGGSDIQYF.

The chain has TRBV6-1 and TRBJ1-1; the D gene is possibly TRBD1 (5 bases). The germline V gene has CDR1 MNHNS and CDR2 SASEGT. The CDR3 contains 13 residues. Trimming removed 6 bases at V and 5 bases at J, with 13 bases between. CDR3 coding DNA: TGTGCCAGCAGGGAGGGGCGGGTTACTGAAGCTTTCTTT. Encoded protein: CASREGRVTEAFF.

This chain connects TRBV7-2 to TRBJ1-3; 7 bases are shared with TRBD1. CDR1 and CDR2 from the germline V gene are SGHTA and FQGNSA. Unmatched junction bases numbered 4, after V lost 2 bases and J lost 0 bases. The CDR3 totals 16 residues. The CDR3 DNA reads TGTGCCAGCAGCTTACGGGGACAGATCTCTGGAAACACCATATATTTT. It encodes CASSLRGQISGNTIYF.

The chain is built from TRBV7-9 and TRBJ1-4, with D maybe TRBD1 (6 bases). Germline CDR1 reads SEHNR; CDR2 reads FQNEAQ (reference sequence). This CDR3 is 18 amino acids long. The V end lost 1 base, the J end lost 6 bases, and 21 bases lay between the germline ends. For the CDR3, the DNA is TGTGCCAGCAGCTTAGGATCATCGGGCACAGGGTGGGATGAAAAACTGTTTTTT. Encoded protein: CASSLGSSGTGWDEKLFF.

There are a few counts of this clone. The chain is built from TRBV5-1 and TRBJ2-5; 8 bases are shared with TRBD1. The CDR3 sequence is 13 residues long. Per germline, CDR1 SGHRS and CDR2 YFSETQ. The junction had 7 bases not matched to a gene; V was cut back by 0 bases and J by 12 bases. CDR3 sequence (DNA): TGCGCCAGCAGCTTGGGACAGGGGCGCCGGGAGTACTTC. It codes for CASSLGQGRREYF.

Concerning this clone: At one end, the junction sequence differs from germline, possibly due to a read error. The chain has TRBV28 and TRBJ1-1; D ambiguous. Germline V lookup: CDR1 MDHEN, CDR2 SYDVKM. CDR3 length: 15 amino acids. As DNA, the CDR3 is TGTGCCAGCAGTTTATCAGTGGATCGGGTGTTTGAAACTTTCTTT. Protein product: CASSLSVDRVFETFF.

V and J are TRBV27 and TRBJ1-6, with D perhaps matching TRBD1 (5 bases). Germline assignment: CDR1 MNHEY and CDR2 SMNVEV (reference sequence). Deletions cut 6 bases from V and 4 bases from J, with 10 bases between. The CDR3 extends over 14 amino acids. The CDR3 protein is CASRTGVYNSPLHF. The CDR3 bases are TGTGCCAGCAGGACGGGGGTTTATAATTCACCCCTCCACTTT.

The chain couples TRBV19 to TRBJ2-5; D unresolved. The last part of the DNA fits TRBJ2-7 better; the J call may be wrong. The CDR3 spans 14 residues. Germline CDR1 LNHDA, CDR2 SQIVND (reference sequence). CDR3 residues: CASSTETRSYEQYF. CDR3 bases: TGTGCCAGTAGTACCGAGACACGGTCCTACGAGCAGTACTTC.

J is TRBJ2-7 and V is TRBV11-1; the match to TRBD2 covers 8 bases. The trim removed 1 base at V and 2 bases at J, leaving 7 bases unmatched. CDR1 SGHAT and CDR2 FQDESV come from the germline V gene (reference sequence). The CDR3 covers 16 residues. The CDR3 DNA reads as TGTGCCAGCAGCTTAGGACAGCGGGGGACCCCCTACGAGCAGTACTTC. This gives the protein CASSLGQRGTPYEQYF.

The chain is built from TRBV5-1 and TRBJ1-6, with D possibly matching TRBD1 (5 bases). CDR3 length: 20 amino acids. V shed 0 bases and J shed 0 bases, with 19 bases lying between them. The V gene's germline CDR1 is SGHRS and CDR2 YFSETQ. The CDR3 nucleotides are TGCGCCAGCAGCTTGGCCGTGTGGGGCATAACAAGCTCCTATAATTCACCCCTCCACTTT. Residues: CASSLAVWGITSSYNSPLHF.

This clone was detected a few times. The chain employs TRBV11-1 and TRBJ1-1, with TRBD1 identical over 8 bases. Looked up from germline, CDR1 is SGHAT and CDR2 is FQDESV (reference sequence). The CDR3 loop spans 14 amino acids. The V segment lost 5 bases and the J segment 6 bases; nucleotides outside the gene matches: 8. The CDR3 coding sequence is TGTGCCAGCAGCACAGGACAGGGCCCTTCTGAAGCTTTCTTT. It specifies CASSTGQGPSEAFF.

The chain joins TRBV10-1 to TRBJ2-7, with 8 bases identical to TRBD1. The CDR3 contains 15 residues. Germline assignment: CDR1 WNHNN and CDR2 SYGVQD (reference sequence). Trimming removed 6 bases from V and 4 bases from J; junction bases left unmatched: 11. The CDR3 DNA reads as TGCGCCAGCAGAGAGACAGGGGAACGAGGGTACGAGCAGTACTTC. Amino acids: CASRETGERGYEQYF.

The table lists this clone with a few counts. CDR3 in amino acids: CASRGPGLASEQYF. CDR3 bases: TGTGCCAGCAGGGGACCGGGACTAGCGAGCGAGCAGTACTTC. The rearrangement links TRBV2 to TRBJ2-7; 10 bases are a match to TRBD2. V lost 6 bases to trimming and J lost 6 bases; unmatched junction nucleotides: 8. CDR1 and CDR2 from the germline V gene are SNHLY and FYNNEI. The CDR3 contains 14 residues.

The chain carries TRBV5-1 and TRBJ2-3; 8 positions agree with TRBD2. Trimming at V came to 5 bases and at J to 1 base, leaving 0 bases not matched to a gene. Germline V CDR1 and CDR2: SGHRS, YFSETQ. This CDR3 region has 13 residues. DNA for the CDR3: TGCGCCAGCAGGACTAGCGGCACAGATACGCAGTATTTT. It translates to CASRTSGTDTQYF.

This chain connects TRBV7-6 to TRBJ2-1; weak D call: TRBD2 (6 bases). This CDR3 has 17 amino acids. V lost 1 base and J 6 bases, leaving 19 bases between the germline ends. Germline V CDR1 and CDR2: SGHVS, FNYEAQ. CDR3 nucleotide sequence: TGTGCCAGCAGCTTAGAAAACCGGGACTGGAGATCCAATGAGCAGTTCTTC. Protein product: CASSLENRDWRSNEQFF. Supplemented by reference TRBV7-6 and TRBJ2-1, the full variable domain reads GAGVSQSPRYKVTKRGQDVALRCDPISGHVSLYWYRQALGQGPEFLTYFNYEAQQDKSGLPNDRFSAERPEGSISTLTIQRTEQRDSAMYRCASSLENRDWRSNEQFFGPGTRLTVL.